Following are 32 T cell receptor beta chains from one sample sequenced in a study of T cells after yellow fever vaccination. TCRdb itself ran the 5' RACE reads through MiXCR, one entry per CDR3 protein. The sample carries 310,000 or so distinct CDR3 sequences, 6.8% recorded once. The sample consisted of PBMCs, taken about 49 days after the first yellow fever vaccination. The receptors stem from a young man who received the YFV17D yellow fever vaccine.

The CDR3 nucleotides are TGTGCCAGCAGCGGAGGGGATAGGAACACTGAAGCTTTCTTT. Its protein product is CASSGGDRNTEAFF. The genes are TRBV5-4 and TRBJ1-1; D perhaps matches TRBD1 (5 bases). V lost 4 bases, J lost 1 base, and 11 bases lay in between. This CDR3 is 14 amino acids long. Per the germline V gene, CDR1 is SGHNT and CDR2 is YYREEE (reference sequence).

This clonotype was counted a few times. The V gene is TRBV20-1, the J gene TRBJ1-6; a possible D gene is TRBD1 (6 bases). CDR1 DFQATT and CDR2 SNEGSKA come from the germline V gene (reference sequence). The CDR3 is made up of 14 amino acids. Trimming took off 3 bases at V and 6 bases at J, with 12 bases between the two ends. CDR3: CSASGQLRNSPLHF. The CDR3 DNA reads as TGCAGTGCTAGCGGACAGTTGCGTAATTCACCCCTCCACTTT.

This clonotype was counted a few times. The chain employs TRBV7-9 and TRBJ2-7; tentatively, D is TRBD1 or TRBD2 (5 bases each). V was cut by 4 bases and J by 6 bases, with 19 bases left in between. CDR3 length: 15 residues. The germline CDR1 and CDR2 sequences are SEHNR and FQNEAQ (reference sequence). CDR3 coding DNA: TGTGCCAGCAGCTCCTGGGACCGGGGTCCGGTCGAGCAGTACTTC. Its translation is CASSSWDRGPVEQYF.

This clonotype was seen only a few times. The rearrangement links TRBV4-3 to TRBJ1-5, with D tentatively TRBD1 (6 bases). The CDR3 is 15 residues long. V was clipped by 1 base and J by 6 bases, with 13 bases between them. Germline V gene sequence: CDR1 LGHNA, CDR2 YSLEER. CDR3 in DNA: TGCGCCAGCAGCCAAGGAGGGGGTACCGGTCAGCCCCAGCATTTT. This translates into CASSQGGGTGQPQHF.

The chain uses TRBV12-3 or TRBV12-4 and TRBJ1-6, with 7 bases matching TRBD1. Trimming removed 7 bases from V and 6 bases from J; junction bases left unmatched: 9. The CDR3 contains 15 residues. The CDR3 DNA sequence: TGTGCCAGCACTAACTCGGGACAGCTTAATTCACCCCTCCACTTT. Translating it yields CASTNSGQLNSPLHF.

This chain links TRBV5-1 with TRBJ2-2; D call uncertain. The ends were cut back, 0 bases at V and 3 bases at J, with 12 bases in the middle. Germline lookup yields CDR1 SGHRS and CDR2 YFSETQ. The CDR3 extends over 16 amino acids. CDR3 amino acids: CASSLEAELYTGELFF. DNA for the CDR3: TGCGCCAGCAGCTTGGAGGCAGAACTATACACCGGGGAGCTGTTTTTT.

The chain is built from TRBV29-1 and TRBJ2-1; D may be TRBD2 (7 bases). The CDR3 length is 14 residues. V was pared by 4 bases and J by 4 bases, with 14 bases between. Germline CDR1 reads SQVTM; CDR2 reads ANQGSEA. This chain's CDR3 is CSVGSRGAYNEQFF. The CDR3 region has the DNA TGCAGCGTTGGGAGTCGGGGGGCTTACAATGAGCAGTTCTTC.

This clonotype was counted a few times. This chain joins TRBV28 and TRBJ2-3, with 9 bases aligning to TRBD2. The trim removed 7 bases at V and 1 base at J, leaving 9 bases unmatched. Germline loops: CDR1 MDHEN, CDR2 SYDVKM. The CDR3 loop spans 16 amino acids. The CDR3 region is CASTTLGTSRTDTQYF. The CDR3 region has the DNA TGTGCCAGCACTACACTAGGGACTAGCCGCACAGATACGCAGTATTTT.

This chain uses TRBV4-1 with TRBJ1-2, with TRBD1 identical over 8 bases. V gave up 3 bases and J gave up 7 bases; unmatched junction bases: 13. The length of the CDR3 is 16 residues. CDR1 and CDR2 from the germline V gene are MGHRA and YSYEKL. The chain's CDR3 is CASSQTAGQGRGGYTF. As DNA, the CDR3 is TGCGCCAGCAGCCAGACCGCCGGACAGGGAAGGGGTGGCTACACCTTC.

With regard to this clonotype: With a much larger clone just one base away, this may be a read error. This chain uses TRBV4-3 with TRBJ1-6; D is possibly TRBD1 (6 bases). The CDR3 contains 14 residues. Germline V gene data show CDR1 as LGHNA and CDR2 as YSLEER. The CDR3 region is CASSPIQGQSPPHF. In nucleotides, the CDR3 is TGCGCCAGCAGCCCCATACAGGGACAATCACCCCCCCACTTT.

This clonotype was detected only a few times. The chain employs TRBV6-2 or TRBV6-3 and TRBJ2-7; no clear D gene. The V end was cut by 2 bases, the J end by 7 bases, with 9 bases between. This CDR3 contains 12 residues. Germline CDR1 and CDR2: MNHEY and SVGEGT. Here the CDR3 reads CASSYPSTEQYF. CDR3 DNA: TGTGCCAGCAGTTACCCGTCTACGGAGCAGTACTTC.

V gene TRBV20-1 combines with J gene TRBJ2-7, with TRBD1 matching 10 bases. Germline lookup yields CDR1 DFQATT and CDR2 SNEGSKA (reference sequence). V shed 6 bases and J 4 bases; nucleotides not matched to a gene: 3. The CDR3 covers 12 residues. The CDR3 reads CSAGTGEYEQYF. CDR3 sequence (DNA): TGCAGTGCAGGGACAGGGGAATACGAGCAGTACTTC.

This clonotype has a count of ten or more. This rearrangement joins TRBV5-1 to TRBJ2-2; D is ambiguous. The CDR3 covers 16 residues. CDR1 and CDR2 (germline): SGHRS, YFSETQ. V lost 0 bases, J lost 0 bases, and 9 bases lay in between. In nucleotides, the CDR3 is TGCGCCAGCAGCTTGGCCAGTCTGACGAACACCGGGGAGCTGTTTTTT. Protein sequence: CASSLASLTNTGELFF.

This clonotype was observed a few times. The V call is TRBV15, the J call TRBJ2-7; TRBD2 aligns across 7 bases. CDR3 length: 15 residues. Germline values: CDR1 LNHNV, CDR2 YYDKDF (reference sequence). Losses at the gene ends were 0 bases for V and 2 bases for J; bases not matched to a gene: 4. Here the CDR3 reads CATSRDLGGAYEQYF. The DNA for the CDR3 is TGTGCCACCAGCAGAGATCTGGGGGGGGCCTACGAGCAGTACTTC.

This clonotype showed up just a few times. The chain carries TRBV10-3 and TRBJ2-7; 11 nucleotides agree with TRBD2. CDR1 and CDR2 (germline): ENHRY, SYGVKD. The CDR3 runs 14 residues. Unmatched junction bases numbered 8, after V lost 6 bases and J lost 7 bases. This CDR3 reads CAIRDSGGAGEQYV. The CDR3 region has the DNA TGTGCCATCAGGGATAGCGGGGGGGCGGGTGAGCAGTACGTC.

The genes are TRBV7-2 and TRBJ1-2; D is perhaps TRBD1 (6 bases). Germline CDR1 reads SGHTA; CDR2 reads FQGNSA. V lost 1 base and J lost 3, with 12 bases in between. CDR3 length: 15 residues. CDR3 in amino acids: CASSLGNRVDYGYTF. The CDR3 DNA follows: TGTGCCAGCAGCTTAGGGAACAGGGTCGACTATGGCTACACCTTC.

The chain joins TRBV6-2 or TRBV6-3 to TRBJ1-6; D is ambiguous. Germline V gene sequence: CDR1 MNHEY, CDR2 SVGEGT. This CDR3 spans 16 amino acids. V gave up 2 bases and J gave up 4 bases, with 12 bases separating them. The CDR3 sequence: CASSYRALAYNSPLHF. The CDR3 DNA is TGTGCCAGCAGTTACCGGGCCTTGGCTTATAATTCACCCCTCCACTTT.

This clonotype occurred a few times. The chain links TRBV5-5 to TRBJ2-2; 8 positions match TRBD2. The CDR3 spans 15 residues. Germline V CDR1 and CDR2: SGHKS, YYEKEE (reference sequence). V gave up 4 bases and J gave up 6 bases; unmatched junction bases: 8. The CDR3 here is CASSRGGVGAGELFF. The DNA of the CDR3 is TGTGCCAGCAGCCGGGGGGGGGTAGGAGCCGGGGAGCTGTTTTTT.

A few counts support this clonotype. The chain carries TRBV7-9 and TRBJ2-5; 12 bases are a match to TRBD1. Trimming took 2 bases from V and 5 from J; bases not matched to a gene: 6. The CDR3 is made up of 16 amino acids. Per germline, CDR1 SEHNR and CDR2 FQNEAQ (reference sequence). CDR3 sequence: CASSLRDRGREETQYF. CDR3 nucleotides: TGTGCCAGCAGCTTAAGGGACAGGGGGCGCGAGGAGACCCAGTACTTC.

The V call is TRBV10-3, the J call TRBJ2-5, with a possible D match to TRBD2 (5 bases). The CDR3 sequence is 14 residues long. Germline V lookup: CDR1 ENHRY, CDR2 SYGVKD. V lost 2 bases, J lost 3 bases, and 10 bases lay in between. CDR3 sequence reads: CAISEPGLEETQYF. Here the CDR3 DNA reads TGTGCCATCAGTGAGCCTGGACTGGAAGAGACCCAGTACTTC.

This clonotype was counted many times. This sequence joins TRBV20-1 and TRBJ1-1; the D is unclear. Germline CDR1 is DFQATT and CDR2 is SNEGSKA (reference sequence). V lost 7 bases and J lost 0, with 9 bases in between. This CDR3 contains 12 residues. The CDR3 sequence is CSVTGLNTEAFF. Here the CDR3 DNA reads TGCAGTGTAACGGGTCTGAACACTGAAGCTTTCTTT.

This clonotype was seen a few times. This sequence joins TRBV5-1 and TRBJ2-3; 7 nucleotides line up with TRBD1. The CDR3 is 15 amino acids. The germline V gene encodes CDR1 SGHRS and CDR2 YFSETQ. Trimming removed 1 base from V and 5 bases from J; junction bases left unmatched: 7. CDR3 coding DNA: TGCGCCAGCAGCTTGAGAGGGGGCAGGGGAGATACGCAGTATTTT. It encodes CASSLRGGRGDTQYF.

This clonotype was observed once. J is TRBJ1-5 and V is TRBV28; no firm D call. The V end lost 6 bases, the J end lost 3 bases, and 0 bases lay between the germline ends. CDR1 and CDR2 from the germline V gene are MDHEN and SYDVKM. The CDR3 has 10 amino acids. CDR3 coding DNA: TGTGCCAGCAGCAATCAGCCCCAGCATTTT. This encodes CASSNQPQHF.

This clonotype was counted between two and nine times. The V gene is TRBV12-3 or TRBV12-4, the J gene TRBJ1-1; no clear D. This CDR3 contains 15 residues. V gave up 4 bases and J gave up 2 bases, with 14 bases separating them. The CDR3: CASSSSLGPNTEAFF. CDR3 in DNA: TGTGCCAGCAGTTCGAGCTTAGGGCCCAACACTGAAGCTTTCTTT.

This clonotype was counted only a few times. The chain links TRBV7-9 to TRBJ1-1, with D unclear. V was cut by 5 bases and J by 11 bases, with 12 bases left in between. From germline, CDR1 is SEHNR and CDR2 FQNEAQ (reference sequence). The CDR3 is made up of 11 amino acids. CDR3 coding DNA: TGTGCCAGCAGCCCTAGGATCGGGGCTTTCTTT. It translates to CASSPRIGAFF.

This clonotype showed up many times. The rearrangement links TRBV29-1 to TRBJ1-1; D uncertain. Trimming took off 5 bases at V and 2 bases at J, with 18 bases between the two ends. The CDR3 sequence is 15 residues long. Germline lookup yields CDR1 SQVTM and CDR2 ANQGSEA. The CDR3, as DNA: TGCAGCGTTCATCCCCCCGGACCGATAAACACTGAAGCTTTCTTT. It encodes CSVHPPGPINTEAFF.

This clonotype has just a few counts. This sequence joins TRBV12-3 or TRBV12-4 and TRBJ2-1; tentative D call: TRBD2 (6 bases). V gave up 5 bases and J gave up 6 bases, with 17 bases separating them. The CDR3 runs to 15 residues. For the CDR3, the DNA is TGTGCCAGCAGTAACGGTGGTGCGGGGTCCAATGAGCAGTTCTTC. This translates into CASSNGGAGSNEQFF.

This chain connects TRBV20-1 to TRBJ2-5; D ambiguous. Trimming cost V 0 bases and J 5 bases, with 16 bases left between them. Germline V CDR1 and CDR2: DFQATT, SNEGSKA (reference sequence). This CDR3 region has 15 residues. Here the CDR3 reads CSARDRVEVTETQYF. CDR3 nucleotides: TGCAGTGCTAGAGATAGGGTCGAGGTCACCGAGACCCAGTACTTC.

This clonotype was seen ten or more times. The rearrangement uses TRBV4-3 and TRBJ2-5, with D unresolved. V was cut by 2 bases and J by 2 bases, with 6 bases left in between. The germline gives CDR1 LGHNA, CDR2 YSLEER. The CDR3 extends over 13 amino acids. The CDR3 DNA reads TGCGCCAGCAGCCAATCCCTTCAAGAGACCCAGTACTTC. Translating it yields CASSQSLQETQYF.

There are many counts of this clonotype. The chain links TRBV9 to TRBJ1-1; the D gene is possibly TRBD1 (5 bases). V was pared by 0 bases and J by 4 bases, with 16 bases between. The germline CDR1 and CDR2 sequences are SGDLS and YYNGEE. The length of the CDR3 is 16 residues. The CDR3 region is CASSVEPHGGSTEAFF. The CDR3 DNA reads TGTGCCAGCAGCGTAGAGCCCCACGGGGGGAGCACTGAAGCTTTCTTT.

This clonotype was counted only a few times. The genes are TRBV20-1 and TRBJ2-4; D gene ambiguous. Germline V gives CDR1 DFQATT, CDR2 SNEGSKA (reference sequence). V gave up 4 bases and J gave up 2 bases, with 9 bases separating them. CDR3 length: 13 residues. The CDR3 DNA is TGCAGTGCTAAACGAAAGTCCAAAAACATTCAGTACTTC. It yields the protein CSAKRKSKNIQYF.

This clonotype was seen at least ten times. The chain uses TRBV7-3 and TRBJ1-1, with a possible D match to TRBD1 (5 bases). V lost 5 bases and J 3 bases, leaving 13 bases between the germline ends. The CDR3 length is 14 residues. Germline V CDR1 and CDR2: SGHTA, FQGTGA. DNA for the CDR3: TGTGCCAGCAGCCCCGGTGGGGGATACACTGAAGCTTTCTTT. Its translation is CASSPGGGYTEAFF.